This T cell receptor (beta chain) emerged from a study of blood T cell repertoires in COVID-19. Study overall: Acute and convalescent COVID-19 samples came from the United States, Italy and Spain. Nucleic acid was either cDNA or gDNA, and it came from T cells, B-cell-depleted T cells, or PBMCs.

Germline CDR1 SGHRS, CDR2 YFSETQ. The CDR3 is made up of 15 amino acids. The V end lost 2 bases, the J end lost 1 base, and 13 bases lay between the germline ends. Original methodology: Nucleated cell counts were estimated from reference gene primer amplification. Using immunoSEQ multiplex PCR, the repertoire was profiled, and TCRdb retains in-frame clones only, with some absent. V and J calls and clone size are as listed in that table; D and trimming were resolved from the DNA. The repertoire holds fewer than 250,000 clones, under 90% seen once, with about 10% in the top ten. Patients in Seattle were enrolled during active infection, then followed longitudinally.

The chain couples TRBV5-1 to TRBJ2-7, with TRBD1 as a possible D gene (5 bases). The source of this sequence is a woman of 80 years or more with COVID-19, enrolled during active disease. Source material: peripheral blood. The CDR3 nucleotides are TGCGCCAGCAGCTTAAATCCAGGGATGTCCTACGAGCAGTACGTC. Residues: CASSLNPGMSYEQYV.